This TCR beta chain emerged from a study of CD8+ T cells in alopecia areata. Extraction and reverse transcription of RNA yielded cDNA as the sequencing template. Produced via immunoSEQ multiplex PCR; TCRdb's table is partial and in-frame only. The sample carries fewer than 110,000 clones, 60% recorded once. Treatment of the sample: oral pan-JAK inhibitor, 5-10 mg twice daily. The length of the CDR3 is 15 residues. The V and J ends lost 4 bases and 3 bases, in that order; junction bases with no gene match: 4. CDR1 is LNHNV, CDR2 YYDKDF, per germline (reference sequence). The gene calls are TRBV15 and TRBJ2-3; 10 bases fit TRBD2. Here the sequenced sample was CD8+ T cells sorted from blood, taken at approximately week 60, from a patient treated with tofacitinib. The TCR originated in a human donor with alopecia areata. The CDR3 DNA reads as TGTGCCACCAGCAAAGCGGGGGGGTCGACAGATACGCAGTATTTT. The encoded protein is CATSKAGGSTDTQYF.